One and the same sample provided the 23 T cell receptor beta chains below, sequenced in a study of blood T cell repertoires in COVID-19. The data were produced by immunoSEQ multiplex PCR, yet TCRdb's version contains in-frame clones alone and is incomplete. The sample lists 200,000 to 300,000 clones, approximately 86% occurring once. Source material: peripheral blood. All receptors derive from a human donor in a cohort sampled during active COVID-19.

The CDR3 DNA reads TGTGCCAGCAGTTACTCCTATCGGAACACTGAAGCTTTCTTT. The encoded protein is CASSYSYRNTEAFF. The chain links TRBV6-5 to TRBJ1-1; D uncertain. The V gene lost 0 bases and the J gene lost 1 base, with 6 bases spanning the gap. Per the germline V gene, CDR1 is MNHEY and CDR2 is SVGAGI. This CDR3 region has 14 residues.

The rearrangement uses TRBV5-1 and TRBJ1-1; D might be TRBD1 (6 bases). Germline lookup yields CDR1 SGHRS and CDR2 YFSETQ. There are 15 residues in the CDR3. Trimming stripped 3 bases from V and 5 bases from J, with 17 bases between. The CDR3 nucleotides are TGCGCCAGCAGCTACATCGGACAGTCACGGACTGAAGCTTTCTTT. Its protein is CASSYIGQSRTEAFF. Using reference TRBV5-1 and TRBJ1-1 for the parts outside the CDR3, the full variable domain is KAGVTQTPRYLIKTRGQQVTLSCSPISGHRSVSWYQQTPGQGLQFLFEYFSETQRNKGNFPGRFSGRQFSNSRSEMNVSTLELGDSALYLCASSYIGQSRTEAFFGQGTRLTVV.

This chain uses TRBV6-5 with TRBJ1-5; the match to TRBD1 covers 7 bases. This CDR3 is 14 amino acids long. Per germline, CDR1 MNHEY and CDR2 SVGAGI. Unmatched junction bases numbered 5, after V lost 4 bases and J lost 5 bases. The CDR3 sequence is CASSLTRGDQPQHF. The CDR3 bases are TGTGCCAGCAGTTTGACCAGGGGGGATCAGCCCCAGCATTTT.

This CDR3 is CASSRMPGQGSYEQYF. CDR3 nucleotides: TGTGCCAGCTCACGAATGCCGGGACAGGGATCCTACGAGCAGTACTTC. This chain uses TRBV18 with TRBJ2-7; 9 bases line up with TRBD1. V was clipped by 4 bases and J by 1 base; unmatched bases: 8. The CDR3 covers 16 residues. In germline, CDR1 is KGHSH, CDR2 LQKENI.

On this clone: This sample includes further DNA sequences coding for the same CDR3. This CDR3 reads CASSIGGREQYF. The DNA for the CDR3 is TGTGCCAGTAGTATTGGAGGGCGGGAGCAGTACTTC. The V and J genes are TRBV19 and TRBJ2-7, with D perhaps TRBD2 (6 bases). The germline V gene encodes CDR1 LNHDA and CDR2 SQIVND (reference sequence). The CDR3 consists of 12 residues. Trimming removed 3 bases from V and 7 bases from J, with 10 bases in between.

DNA for the CDR3: TGTGCCAGCAGCTTATTCCCCGATGGAGGGACCGACTACGAGCAGTACTTC. As protein: CASSLFPDGGTDYEQYF. This chain joins TRBV7-6 and TRBJ2-7; weak D call: TRBD2 (6 bases). V was cut by 2 bases and J by 3 bases, with 20 bases left in between. The length of the CDR3 is 17 residues. In germline, CDR1 is SGHVS, CDR2 FNYEAQ.

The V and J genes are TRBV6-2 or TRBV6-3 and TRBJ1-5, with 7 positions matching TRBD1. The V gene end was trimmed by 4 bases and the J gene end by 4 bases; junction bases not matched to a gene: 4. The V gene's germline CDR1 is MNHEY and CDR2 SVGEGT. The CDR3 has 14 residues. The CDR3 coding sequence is TGTGCCAGCAGTTGGGGACAGATAAATCAGCCCCAGCATTTT. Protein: CASSWGQINQPQHF.

CDR3 sequence (DNA): TGTGCCAGCAGCTCGGCCGCAGGGGGCTTTGGCTACACCTTC. This sequence encodes CASSSAAGGFGYTF. The chain links TRBV5-4 to TRBJ1-2; 8 bases agree with TRBD1. The CDR3 runs 14 residues. CDR1 and CDR2 (germline): SGHNT, YYREEE (reference sequence). After removal of 3 bases from V and 7 bases from J, the junction contained 8 bases not matched to a gene.

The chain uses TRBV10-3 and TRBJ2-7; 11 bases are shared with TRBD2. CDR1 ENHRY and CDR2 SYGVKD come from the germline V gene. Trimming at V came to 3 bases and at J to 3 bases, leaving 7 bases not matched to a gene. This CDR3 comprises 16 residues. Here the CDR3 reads CAISDSGLAEDYEQYF. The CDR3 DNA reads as TGTGCCATCAGTGACTCGGGACTAGCGGAAGACTACGAGCAGTACTTC.

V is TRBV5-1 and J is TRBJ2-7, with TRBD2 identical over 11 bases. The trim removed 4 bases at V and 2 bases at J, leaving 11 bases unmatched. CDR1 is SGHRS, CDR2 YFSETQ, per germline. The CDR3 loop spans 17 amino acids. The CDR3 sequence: CASSAGLADPRTYEQYF. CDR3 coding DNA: TGCGCCAGCAGCGCGGGACTAGCGGACCCGAGAACCTACGAGCAGTACTTC.

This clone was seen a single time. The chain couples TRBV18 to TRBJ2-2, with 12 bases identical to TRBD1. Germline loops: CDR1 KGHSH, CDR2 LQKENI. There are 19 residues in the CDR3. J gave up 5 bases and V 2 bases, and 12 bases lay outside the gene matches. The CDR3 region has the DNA TGTGCCAGCTCACCAATTACCGGGACAGGGGGCTTTCGGACCGGGGAGCTGTTTTTT. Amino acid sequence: CASSPITGTGGFRTGELFF.

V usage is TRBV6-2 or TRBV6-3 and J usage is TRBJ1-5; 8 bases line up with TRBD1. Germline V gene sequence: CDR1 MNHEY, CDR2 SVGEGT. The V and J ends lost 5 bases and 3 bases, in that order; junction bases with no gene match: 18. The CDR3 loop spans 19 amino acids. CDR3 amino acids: CASSLKIGQGASHNQPQHF. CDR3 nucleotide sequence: TGTGCCAGCAGTCTTAAGATTGGGCAGGGGGCGAGTCACAATCAGCCCCAGCATTTT.

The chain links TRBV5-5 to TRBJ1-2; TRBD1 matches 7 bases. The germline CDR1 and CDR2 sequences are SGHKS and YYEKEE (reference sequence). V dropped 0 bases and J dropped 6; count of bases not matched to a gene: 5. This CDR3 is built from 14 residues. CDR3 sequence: CASSLVQGTDGYTF. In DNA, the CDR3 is TGTGCCAGCAGCTTGGTACAGGGGACGGATGGCTACACCTTC.

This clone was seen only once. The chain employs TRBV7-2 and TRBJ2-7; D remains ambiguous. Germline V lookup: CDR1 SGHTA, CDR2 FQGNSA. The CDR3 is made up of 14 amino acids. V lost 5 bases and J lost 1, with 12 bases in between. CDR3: CASSGRGESYEQYF. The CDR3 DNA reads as TGTGCCAGCAGCGGCCGCGGCGAATCCTACGAGCAGTACTTC.

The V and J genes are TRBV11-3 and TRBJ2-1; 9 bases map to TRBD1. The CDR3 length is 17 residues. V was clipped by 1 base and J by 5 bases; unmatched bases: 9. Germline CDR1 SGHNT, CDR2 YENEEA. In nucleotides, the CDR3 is TGTGCCAGCAGCTTAGGGGACAGGGTAACACCAAACAATGAGCAGTTCTTC. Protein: CASSLGDRVTPNNEQFF.

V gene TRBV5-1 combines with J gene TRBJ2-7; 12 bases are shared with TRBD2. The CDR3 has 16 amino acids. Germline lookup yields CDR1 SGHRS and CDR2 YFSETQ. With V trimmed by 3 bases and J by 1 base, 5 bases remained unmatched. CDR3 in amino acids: CASSSGLAGRSYEQYF. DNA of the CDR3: TGCGCCAGCAGCTCCGGACTAGCGGGGAGGTCCTACGAGCAGTACTTC.

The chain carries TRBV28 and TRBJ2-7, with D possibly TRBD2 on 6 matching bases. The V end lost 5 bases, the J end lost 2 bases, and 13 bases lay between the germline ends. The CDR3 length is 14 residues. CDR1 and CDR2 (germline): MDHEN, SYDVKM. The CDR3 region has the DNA TGTGCCAGCAGTCATCGACCGGGAGCCTACGAGCAGTACTTC. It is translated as CASSHRPGAYEQYF. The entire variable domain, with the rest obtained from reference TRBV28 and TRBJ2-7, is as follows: DVKVTQSSRYLVKRTGEKVFLECVQDMDHENMFWYRQDPGLGLRLIYFSYDVKMKEKGDIPEGYSVSREKKERFSLILESASTNQTSMYLCASSHRPGAYEQYFGPGTRLTVT.

CDR3 residues: CASSPGLAGSYEQYF. The DNA of the CDR3 is TGTGCCAGCAGTCCGGGACTAGCGGGATCCTACGAGCAGTACTTC. This chain links TRBV9 with TRBJ2-7, with 13 bases identical to TRBD2. This CDR3 comprises 15 residues. Unmatched junction bases numbered 3, after V lost 5 bases and J lost 1 base. Germline CDR1 SGDLS, CDR2 YYNGEE.

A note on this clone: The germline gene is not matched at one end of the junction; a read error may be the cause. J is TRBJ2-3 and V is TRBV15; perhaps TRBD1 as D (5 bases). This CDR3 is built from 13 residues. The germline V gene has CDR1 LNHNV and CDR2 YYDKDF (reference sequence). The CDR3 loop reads CATGASLTVERLF. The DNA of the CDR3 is TGTGCCACCGGGGCCTCCCTCACGGTAGAACGACTTTTT.

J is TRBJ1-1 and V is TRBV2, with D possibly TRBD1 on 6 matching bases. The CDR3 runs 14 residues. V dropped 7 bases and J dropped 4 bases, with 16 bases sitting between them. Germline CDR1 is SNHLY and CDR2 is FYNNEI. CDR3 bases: TGTGCCAGCATTTCTTTGAGGGGGGGCACTGAAGCTTTCTTT. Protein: CASISLRGGTEAFF.

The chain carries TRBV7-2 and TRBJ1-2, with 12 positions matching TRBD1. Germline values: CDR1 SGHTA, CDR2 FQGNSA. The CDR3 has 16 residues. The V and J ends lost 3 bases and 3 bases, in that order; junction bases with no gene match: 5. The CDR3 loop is CASSFLGQGADYGYTF. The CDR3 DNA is TGTGCCAGCAGCTTTTTGGGACAGGGGGCGGACTATGGCTACACCTTC.

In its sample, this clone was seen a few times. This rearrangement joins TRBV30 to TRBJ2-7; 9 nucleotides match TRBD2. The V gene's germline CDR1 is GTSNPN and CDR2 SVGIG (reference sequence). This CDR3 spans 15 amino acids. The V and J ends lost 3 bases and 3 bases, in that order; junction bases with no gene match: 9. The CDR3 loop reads CAWRVAGAVYYEQYF. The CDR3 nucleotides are TGTGCCTGGAGGGTAGCGGGGGCGGTTTACTACGAGCAGTACTTC.

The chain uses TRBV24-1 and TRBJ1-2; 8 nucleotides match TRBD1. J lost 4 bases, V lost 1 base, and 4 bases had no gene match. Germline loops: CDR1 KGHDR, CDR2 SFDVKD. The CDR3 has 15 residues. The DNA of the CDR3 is TGTGCCACCAGTGATTTCCCGACAGGGGCCTATGGCTACACCTTC. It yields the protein CATSDFPTGAYGYTF.